This TCR beta chain was documented in a study of blood T cell repertoires in COVID-19. Profiled with immunoSEQ multiplex PCR; TCRdb holds only in-frame clones, not every one. The data show a few hundred thousand clones, about 86% seen once. J gave up 5 bases and V 4 bases, and 12 bases lay outside the gene matches. The CDR3 has 16 amino acids. CDR1 and CDR2 (germline): LGHDT, YNNKEL (reference sequence). This sequence joins TRBV3-1 (or the pseudogene TRBV3-2) and TRBJ2-3; 7 positions match TRBD2. This TCR was sampled from a young man with acute COVID-19. Sequencing used PBMCs or T cells enriched from blood (not recorded which). The CDR3 spells CASSPGGGRAGDTQYF. Here the CDR3 DNA reads TGTGCCAGCAGCCCCGGCGGTGGGAGGGCCGGAGATACGCAGTATTTT.